The 8 T cell receptor beta chains below come from one sample, sequenced in a study of T-cell memory formation after mild COVID-19. TCRdb re-analysed the 5' RACE reads in MiXCR, keeping a single row per CDR3 protein. The data show 250,000 to 400,000 distinct CDR3 sequences, with roughly an eighth seen just once and roughly 21% held by the top ten. The sequenced material came from PBMCs or a T cell subset sorted from them (not recorded which). The receptors come from a man between 18 and 35 years old who had mild COVID-19 (a few samples of this study predate the infection). Cell type and time point are not known.

In its sample, this clonotype was seen a few times. V gene TRBV9 combines with J gene TRBJ2-3; D is unclear. This CDR3 region has 13 residues. Germline V gene sequence: CDR1 SGDLS, CDR2 YYNGEE. The V gene lost 4 bases and the J gene lost 2 bases, with 8 bases spanning the gap. The CDR3 spells CASSTPYTDTQYF. DNA for the CDR3: TGTGCCAGCAGCACCCCATACACAGATACGCAGTATTTT. The full variable domain, in which reference TRBV9 and TRBJ2-3 provide the parts outside the CDR3, is DSGVTQTPKHLITATGQRVTLRCSPRSGDLSVYWYQQSLDQGLQFLIQYYNGEERAKGNILERFSAQQFPDLHSELNLSSLELGDSALYFCASSTPYTDTQYFGPGTRLTVL.

This clonotype has a handful of counts. V is TRBV7-3 and J is TRBJ2-1; TRBD2 matches at 12 bases. The V gene end was trimmed by 4 bases and the J gene end by 5 bases; junction bases not matched to a gene: 15. Germline V gene sequence: CDR1 SGHTA, CDR2 FQGTGA. The length of the CDR3 is 19 residues. The CDR3 DNA reads TGTGCCAGCAGCTCCTTACCGACTAGCGGGGGTACCACGGACAATGAGCAGTTCTTC. Its translation: CASSSLPTSGGTTDNEQFF.

This clonotype was seen a handful of times. V usage is TRBV5-1 and J usage is TRBJ1-2, with 7 bases identical to TRBD1. The trim removed 1 base at V and 1 base at J, leaving 4 bases unmatched. The germline V gene has CDR1 SGHRS and CDR2 YFSETQ. The CDR3 loop spans 15 amino acids. The CDR3 sequence: CASSLSGTVNYGYTF. The CDR3 DNA sequence: TGCGCCAGCAGCTTGTCCGGGACAGTTAACTATGGCTACACCTTC.

This sequence joins TRBV3-1 and TRBJ2-4; weak D call: TRBD1 (5 bases). The CDR3 has 16 amino acids. CDR1 is LGHDT and CDR2 is YNNKEL in the germline V gene (reference sequence). V lost 0 bases, J lost 0 bases, and 9 bases lay in between. The CDR3 is CASSQEIGVAKNIQYF. CDR3 nucleotides: TGTGCCAGCAGCCAAGAAATAGGGGTAGCCAAAAACATTCAGTACTTC.

The CDR3 DNA follows: TGTGCCACCAGGGCAGGGGAGTCCGGTGGCTACACCTTC. This gives the protein CATRAGESGGYTF. The chain joins TRBV7-8 to TRBJ1-2; D is possibly TRBD1 (6 bases). This CDR3 contains 13 residues. Germline V lookup: CDR1 SGHVS, CDR2 FQNEAQ. The V end lost 10 bases, the J end lost 7 bases, and 19 bases lay between the germline ends. The variable domain in full, with the rest retrieved from reference TRBV7-8 and TRBJ1-2, is GAGVSQSPRYKVAKRGQDVALRCDPISGHVSLFWYQQALGQGPEFLTYFQNEAQLDKSGLPSDRFFAERPEGSVSTLKIQRTQQEDSAVYLCATRAGESGGYTFGSGTRLTVV.

This clonotype occurred a few times. The chain joins TRBV28 to TRBJ1-6; a weak D match, TRBD1 (6 bases). CDR1 is MDHEN, CDR2 SYDVKM, per germline. Trimming removed 3 bases from V and 8 bases from J, with 17 bases in between. The CDR3 runs 16 residues. Written as DNA, the CDR3 is TGTGCCAGCAGTTTGTTGACAGGTCGTGTGTATTCACCCCTCCACTTT. Protein sequence: CASSLLTGRVYSPLHF.

This chain joins TRBV7-3 and TRBJ2-5; possible D gene TRBD1, 5 bases. V lost 5 bases and J lost 5, with 12 bases in between. Looked up from germline, CDR1 is SGHTA and CDR2 is FQGTGA. The CDR3 has 13 residues. This chain's CDR3 is CASSRRVQETQYF. The CDR3, as DNA: TGTGCCAGCAGCCGCAGGGTTCAGGAGACCCAGTACTTC.

This chain connects TRBV2 to TRBJ2-3; D is undetermined. Germline loops: CDR1 SNHLY, CDR2 FYNNEI. V was pared by 6 bases and J by 6 bases, with 19 bases between. CDR3 size: 15 residues. This CDR3 is CASRVRAPQRDTQYF. The CDR3 DNA follows: TGTGCCAGCAGAGTCCGGGCCCCCCAAAGGGATACGCAGTATTTT.